These 24 T cell receptor beta chains were sequenced from one sample in a study of blood T cell repertoires in COVID-19. The method was immunoSEQ multiplex PCR; TCRdb's version includes in-frame clones alone and lacks a portion of them. The sample has tens of thousands of clones; roughly nine tenths are singletons. Sequencing used peripheral blood. The receptors originated from a woman in her sixties or seventies with COVID-19, enrolled during active disease.

The chain uses TRBV9 and TRBJ1-5; D uncertain. Between the trimmed V and J ends, which lost 0 bases and 4 bases, there was a span of 8 bases. The CDR3 is 14 amino acids. Germline V gene sequence: CDR1 SGDLS, CDR2 YYNGEE. The CDR3, as DNA: TGTGCCAGCAGCGTAGGTTCGGGGAATCAGCCCCAGCATTTT. It specifies CASSVGSGNQPQHF.

The chain couples TRBV6-6 to TRBJ1-3, with TRBD1 matching 7 bases. Losses at the gene ends were 5 bases for V and 1 base for J; bases not matched to a gene: 2. The V gene's germline CDR1 is MNHNY and CDR2 SVGAGI (reference sequence). The CDR3 spans 14 residues. As DNA, the CDR3 is TGTGCCAGCAGTACCAGGGGGTCTGGAAACACCATATATTTT. Its protein is CASSTRGSGNTIYF.

The V call is TRBV11-3, the J call TRBJ2-2, with 7 bases identical to TRBD1. Germline V gene sequence: CDR1 SGHNT, CDR2 YENEEA. This CDR3 contains 15 residues. V shed 5 bases, J shed 4 bases, and the junction held 7 bases outside the gene matches. CDR3 in amino acids: CASSPDRAVTGELFF. The CDR3 bases are TGTGCCAGCAGCCCTGACAGGGCCGTCACCGGGGAGCTGTTTTTT.

The chain links TRBV7-9 to TRBJ2-1; 8 nucleotides line up with TRBD2. The V gene's germline CDR1 is SEHNR and CDR2 FQNEAQ (reference sequence). V lost 2 bases and J lost 3; bases outside the gene matches: 3. This CDR3 comprises 15 residues. The CDR3, as DNA: TGTGCCAGCAGCTTAAGCGGGAGACTCTACAATGAGCAGTTCTTC. Amino acids: CASSLSGRLYNEQFF.

The chain has TRBV7-9 and TRBJ2-7, with D perhaps matching TRBD2 (5 bases). The germline V and J ends were trimmed by 5 bases and 2 bases, with 10 bases remaining between them. The germline V gene encodes CDR1 SEHNR and CDR2 FQNEAQ (reference sequence). This CDR3 region has 13 residues. The CDR3 here is CASSGGITYEQYF. Written as DNA, the CDR3 is TGTGCCAGCAGCGGAGGAATCACCTACGAGCAGTACTTC.

The chain has TRBV6-4 and TRBJ2-3, with 9 nucleotides matching TRBD1. J was trimmed by 5 bases and V by 8 bases; bases with no gene match: 11. CDR1 MRHNA and CDR2 SNTAGT come from the germline V gene. The length of the CDR3 is 15 residues. As DNA, the CDR3 is TGTGCCAGCTCCGGACAGGGGTTAGGTATAGATACGCAGTATTTT. Its protein product is CASSGQGLGIDTQYF.

The rearrangement joins TRBV6-1 to TRBJ1-2; D is ambiguous. V lost 2 bases and J lost 0, with 10 bases in between. Germline V gives CDR1 MNHNS, CDR2 SASEGT. This CDR3 has 15 amino acids. The CDR3 here is CASSEKRLANYGYTF. Here the CDR3 DNA reads TGTGCCAGCAGTGAAAAGAGATTGGCTAACTATGGCTACACCTTC.

This chain uses TRBV28 with TRBJ2-6; 8 bases agree with TRBD1. The junction had 10 bases not matched to a gene; V was cut back by 5 bases and J by 1 base. This CDR3 is built from 18 residues. The germline V gene encodes CDR1 MDHEN and CDR2 SYDVKM. The CDR3 here is CASSPRQGTTSGANVLTF. The CDR3, as DNA: TGTGCCAGCAGTCCGCGACAGGGGACAACGTCTGGGGCCAACGTCCTGACTTTC.

As for this clone: The junction differs from germline at one of its ends, possibly a read error. The chain combines TRBV2 with TRBJ2-1; D is uncertain. Germline CDR1 reads SNHLY; CDR2 reads FYNNEI. CDR3 length: 14 amino acids. CDR3 sequence reads: CASRTKTPYNEQFF. The CDR3 nucleotides are TGTGCCAGCAGGACAAAGACCCCCTATAATGAGCAGTTCTTC.

The chain is built from TRBV28 and TRBJ1-1, with unresolved D. This CDR3 is 14 amino acids long. The germline V gene has CDR1 MDHEN and CDR2 SYDVKM. Trimming shortened V by 4 bases and J by 0 bases, and 9 bases separated the two germline ends. In DNA, the CDR3 is TGTGCCAGCAGTTGGGCAGGTATGAACACTGAAGCTTTCTTT. Amino acids: CASSWAGMNTEAFF.

The rearrangement uses TRBV25-1 and TRBJ2-7; 8 bases are shared with TRBD1. Trimming took 1 base from V and 5 from J; bases not matched to a gene: 7. CDR3 length: 15 residues. In germline, CDR1 is MGHDK, CDR2 SYGVNS. The CDR3 protein is CASSEWGDRSDEQYF. The CDR3 DNA sequence: TGTGCCAGCAGTGAATGGGGGGACAGGTCTGACGAGCAGTACTTC.

This chain joins TRBV7-9 and TRBJ2-2, with 13 positions matching TRBD2. CDR3 size: 17 residues. J lost 2 bases, V lost 4 bases, and 4 bases had no gene match. In germline, CDR1 is SEHNR, CDR2 FQNEAQ (reference sequence). The DNA of the CDR3 is TGTGCCAGCAGCTGGACTAGCGGGAGCACAAACACCGGGGAGCTGTTTTTT. Translating gives CASSWTSGSTNTGELFF.

The rearrangement links TRBV6-5 to TRBJ1-6, with 9 bases identical to TRBD1. The J segment lost 7 bases and the V segment lost 5 bases, leaving 6 bases of the junction unmatched. Germline V gene sequence: CDR1 MNHEY, CDR2 SVGAGI. The CDR3 is made up of 15 amino acids. The CDR3 nucleotides read TGTGCCAGCAGTAGGCAGGGACAGGGAAATTCACCCCTCCACTTT. Protein: CASSRQGQGNSPLHF.

CDR3 amino acids: CASSSLQGTGTDTQYF. As DNA, the CDR3 is TGTGCCAGTAGTAGCCTACAGGGGACTGGGACAGATACGCAGTATTTT. The rearrangement uses TRBV19 and TRBJ2-3, with a possible D match to TRBD1 (7 bases). Between the trimmed V and J ends, which lost 4 bases and 3 bases, there was a span of 17 bases. Germline V CDR1 and CDR2: LNHDA, SQIVND (reference sequence). The CDR3 is made up of 16 amino acids.

The chain links TRBV19 to TRBJ2-1, with TRBD1 matching over 7 bases. Germline CDR1 LNHDA, CDR2 SQIVND (reference sequence). The CDR3 runs to 15 residues. V shed 2 bases and J 3 bases; nucleotides not matched to a gene: 4. DNA for the CDR3: TGTGCCAGTAGTATAAGGGGACAGCACTACAATGAGCAGTTCTTC. Its protein is CASSIRGQHYNEQFF. The whole variable domain, filled in from reference TRBV19 and TRBJ2-1, reads DGGITQSPKYLFRKEGQNVTLSCEQNLNHDAMYWYRQDPGQGLRLIYYSQIVNDFQKGDIAEGYSVSREKKESFPLTVTSAQKNPTAFYLCASSIRGQHYNEQFFGPGTRLTVL.

The chain employs TRBV7-2 and TRBJ1-2, with TRBD1 identical over 7 bases. CDR3 size: 16 residues. J gave up 7 bases and V 10 bases, and 21 bases lay outside the gene matches. Germline CDR1 SGHTA, CDR2 FQGNSA. The CDR3 coding sequence is TGTGCCACCCGAGTTGAGGCCCAACAGGGGTCGAGTGGCTACACCTTC. It is translated as CATRVEAQQGSSGYTF.

The sample holds a few counts of this clone. The chain couples TRBV9 to TRBJ2-7; a possible D gene is TRBD2 (5 bases). The germline gives CDR1 SGDLS, CDR2 YYNGEE. The CDR3 has 15 amino acids. V was cut by 0 bases and J by 3 bases, with 13 bases left in between. The CDR3 is CASSVGLAGVYEQYF. DNA for the CDR3: TGTGCCAGCAGCGTAGGTTTGGCGGGCGTCTACGAGCAGTACTTC.

The V call is TRBV5-1, the J call TRBJ1-1; 10 bases agree with TRBD1. J was trimmed by 1 base and V by 2 bases; bases with no gene match: 2. Germline-derived CDR1 and CDR2 are SGHRS and YFSETQ. The CDR3 spans 15 residues. This chain's CDR3 is CASSLRQGANTEAFF. CDR3 bases: TGCGCCAGCAGCTTACGACAGGGGGCGAACACTGAAGCTTTCTTT.

V and J are TRBV19 and TRBJ1-1, with 7 bases fitting TRBD1. Germline values: CDR1 LNHDA, CDR2 SQIVND (reference sequence). V lost 1 base, J lost 2 bases, and 1 base stayed unmatched. There are 14 residues in the CDR3. The CDR3 coding sequence is TGTGCCAGTAGTATAGGACAGGGTAACACTGAAGCTTTCTTT. Amino acids: CASSIGQGNTEAFF.

CDR3 DNA: TGTGCCAGCAGTTACGGGCCCGGGGGGAATCAGCCCCAGCATTTT. Its translation is CASSYGPGGNQPQHF. This rearrangement joins TRBV6-5 to TRBJ1-5, with a weak D call TRBD1 (5 bases). Trimming shortened V by 2 bases and J by 4 bases, and 12 bases separated the two germline ends. CDR3 length: 15 residues. The germline gives CDR1 MNHEY, CDR2 SVGAGI.

This chain joins TRBV7-2 and TRBJ2-3; 13 bases line up with TRBD2. Germline V gene data show CDR1 as SGHTA and CDR2 as FQGNSA. With V trimmed by 0 bases and J by 6 bases, 3 bases remained unmatched. The CDR3 contains 16 residues. CDR3: CASSLAGLAGADTQYF. The CDR3 region has the DNA TGTGCCAGCAGCTTAGCTGGACTAGCGGGAGCCGATACGCAGTATTTT.

V is TRBV28 and J is TRBJ2-1, with 8 bases matching TRBD2. V dropped 7 bases and J dropped 5; count of bases not matched to a gene: 10. This CDR3 is built from 15 residues. CDR1 is MDHEN, CDR2 SYDVKM, per germline. CDR3 DNA sequence: TGTGCCAGCACCCTTAGCGGGGTTCTTCACAATGAGCAGTTCTTC. Translation: CASTLSGVLHNEQFF.

V usage is TRBV7-9 and J usage is TRBJ1-1, with 9 bases matching TRBD1. The CDR3 runs 15 residues. V was clipped by 4 bases and J by 0 bases; unmatched bases: 3. CDR1 and CDR2 (germline): SEHNR, FQNEAQ (reference sequence). In DNA form, the CDR3 reads TGTGCCAGCAGCTCAAGACAGGGGGTGAACACTGAAGCTTTCTTT. Translating it yields CASSSRQGVNTEAFF.

This rearrangement joins TRBV10-3 to TRBJ2-7; tentatively, D is TRBD2 (5 bases). Germline V gene lookup returns CDR1 ENHRY and CDR2 SYGVKD. V was clipped by 10 bases and J by 3 bases, with 16 bases between them. The CDR3 runs to 13 residues. CDR3 region: CATAGRIDYEQYF. As DNA, the CDR3 is TGTGCCACGGCTGGGAGAATAGACTACGAGCAGTACTTC.